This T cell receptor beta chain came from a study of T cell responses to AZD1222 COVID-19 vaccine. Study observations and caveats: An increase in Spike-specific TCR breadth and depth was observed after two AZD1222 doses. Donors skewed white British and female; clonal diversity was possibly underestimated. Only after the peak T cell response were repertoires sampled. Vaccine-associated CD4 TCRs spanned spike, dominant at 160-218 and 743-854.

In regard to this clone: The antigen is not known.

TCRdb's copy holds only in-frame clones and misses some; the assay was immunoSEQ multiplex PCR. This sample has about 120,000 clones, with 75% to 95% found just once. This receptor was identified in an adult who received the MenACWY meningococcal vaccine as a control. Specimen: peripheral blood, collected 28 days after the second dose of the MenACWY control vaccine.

CDR3 bases: TGTGCCAGCAGCTTTTTTACAAGCTCCTACGAGCAGTACTTC. Its protein product is CASSFFTSSYEQYF. This chain joins TRBV5-6 and TRBJ2-7; D gene ambiguous. The CDR3 runs 14 residues. Germline lookup yields CDR1 SGHDT and CDR2 YYEEEE. Trimming shortened V by 2 bases and J by 0 bases, and 9 bases separated the two germline ends.